The source of this TCR beta chain is a study of blood T cell repertoires in COVID-19. V trimming: 5 bases; J trimming: 6 bases; junction bases outside the gene matches: 6. There are 16 residues in the CDR3. Per the germline V gene, CDR1 is MNHEY and CDR2 is SVGEGT. Assay used: immunoSEQ multiplex PCR; TCRdb lists only in-frame clones, some missing. The table has approximately 340,000 clones, about 83% seen once; the top ten hold 2.5% to 3%. The sequence came from a man aged 30 to 45 with active or convalescent COVID-19. The sample consisted of peripheral blood. The chain employs TRBV6-2 or TRBV6-3 and TRBJ2-2, with 13 bases lining up with TRBD2. The CDR3 loop is CASSARLAGGPGELFF. CDR3 sequence (DNA): TGTGCCAGCAGTGCGCGACTAGCGGGGGGACCCGGGGAGCTGTTTTTT.